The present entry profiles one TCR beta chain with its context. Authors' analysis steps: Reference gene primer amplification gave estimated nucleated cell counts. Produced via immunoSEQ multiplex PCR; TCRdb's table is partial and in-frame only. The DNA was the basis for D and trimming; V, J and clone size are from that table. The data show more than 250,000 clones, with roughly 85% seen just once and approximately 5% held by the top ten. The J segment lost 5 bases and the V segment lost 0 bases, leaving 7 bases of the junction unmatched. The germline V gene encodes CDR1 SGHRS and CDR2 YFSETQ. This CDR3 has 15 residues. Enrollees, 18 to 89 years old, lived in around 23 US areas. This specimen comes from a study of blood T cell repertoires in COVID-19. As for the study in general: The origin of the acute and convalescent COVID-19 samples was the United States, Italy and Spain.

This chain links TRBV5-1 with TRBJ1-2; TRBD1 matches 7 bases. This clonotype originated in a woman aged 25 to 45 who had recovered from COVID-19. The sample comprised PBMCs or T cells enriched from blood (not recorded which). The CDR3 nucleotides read TGCGCCAGCAGCTTGGGCGACGACAGGGTTTATGGCTACACCTTC. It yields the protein CASSLGDDRVYGYTF.